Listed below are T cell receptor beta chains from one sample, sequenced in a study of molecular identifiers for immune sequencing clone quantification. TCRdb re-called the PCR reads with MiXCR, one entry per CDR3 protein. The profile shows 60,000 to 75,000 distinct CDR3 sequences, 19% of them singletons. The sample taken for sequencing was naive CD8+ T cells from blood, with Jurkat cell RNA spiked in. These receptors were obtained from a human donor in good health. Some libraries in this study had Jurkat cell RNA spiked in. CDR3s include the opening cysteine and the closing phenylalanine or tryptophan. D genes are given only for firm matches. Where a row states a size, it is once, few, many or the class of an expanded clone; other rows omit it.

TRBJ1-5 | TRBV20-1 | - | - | CSATGRSNQPQHF | TGCAGTGCCACAGGCCGTAGCAATCAGCCCCAGCATTTT
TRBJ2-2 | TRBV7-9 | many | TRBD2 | CASSGKETKETGLAGDPGELFF | TGTGCCAGCAGCGGGAAGGAAACGAAGGAAACGGGACTAGCGGGAGACCCCGGGGAGCTGTTTTTT
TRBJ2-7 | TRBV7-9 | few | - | CASSSTDEGVNYEQYF | TGTGCCAGCAGCTCAACCGATGAGGGTGTAAACTACGAGCAGTACTTC
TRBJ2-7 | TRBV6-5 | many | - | CASSYGQVYEQYF | TGTGCCAGCAGTTACGGGCAGGTTTACGAGCAGTACTTC
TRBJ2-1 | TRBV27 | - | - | CASSLEGVYNEQFF | TGTGCCAGCAGTCTGGAAGGGGTATACAATGAGCAGTTCTTC
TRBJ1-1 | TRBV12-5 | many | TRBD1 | CASGKTGPFTEAFF | TGTGCTAGTGGGAAGACAGGGCCTTTCACTGAAGCTTTCTTT
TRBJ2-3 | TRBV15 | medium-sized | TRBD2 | CATSISDREVDPPPPQYF | TGTGCCACCAGCATATCAGATCGGGAGGTGGATCCCCCACCCCCGCAGTATTTT
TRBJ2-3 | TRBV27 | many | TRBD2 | CASSNSWDYFTDTQYF | TGTGCCAGCAGCAACAGCTGGGACTACTTCACAGATACGCAGTATTTT
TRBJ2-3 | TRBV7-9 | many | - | CASSSYPLSTDTQYF | TGTGCCAGCAGCTCCTACCCCCTTAGCACAGATACGCAGTATTTT
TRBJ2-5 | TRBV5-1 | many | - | CASSLYAGTETQYF | TGCGCCAGCAGCTTGTATGCGGGAACGGAGACCCAGTACTTC
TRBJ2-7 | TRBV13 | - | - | CASSFLPGGQEGYEQYF | TGTGCCAGCAGCTTTCTTCCCGGAGGACAGGAGGGCTACGAGCAGTACTTC
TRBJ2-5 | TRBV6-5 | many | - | CASSPTAPYYEQETQYF | TGTGCCAGCAGCCCCACAGCCCCGTACTACGAACAAGAGACCCAGTACTTC
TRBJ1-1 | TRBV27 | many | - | CASRSMGINEAFF | TGTGCCAGCCGCTCTATGGGTATTAATGAAGCTTTCTTT
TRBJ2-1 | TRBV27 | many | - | CASSPRYDNEQFF | TGTGCCAGCAGTCCCCGTTATGACAATGAGCAGTTCTTC
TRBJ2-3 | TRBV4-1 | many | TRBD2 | CASSRGPAGGSDTQYF | TGCGCCAGCAGCCGCGGCCCAGCGGGAGGGTCAGATACGCAGTATTTT
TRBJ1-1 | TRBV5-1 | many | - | CASSLARSDTEAFF | TGCGCCAGCAGCTTGGCCAGGTCAGACACTGAAGCTTTCTTT
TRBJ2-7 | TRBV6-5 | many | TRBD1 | CASSYLDRGYEQYF | TGTGCCAGCAGTTACCTCGACAGGGGATACGAGCAGTACTTC
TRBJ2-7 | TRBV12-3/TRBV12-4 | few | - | CASSLSVSGPRYF | TGTGCCAGCAGTTTAAGTGTTTCGGGCCCCCGGTACTTC
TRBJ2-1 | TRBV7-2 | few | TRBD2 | CASSLRLAGTNNEQFF | TGTGCCAGCAGCTTAAGGCTAGCGGGTACAAACAATGAGCAGTTCTTC
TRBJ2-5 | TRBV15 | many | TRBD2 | CATSMPGTSGQETQYF | TGTGCCACCAGCATGCCCGGGACTAGCGGCCAAGAGACCCAGTACTTC
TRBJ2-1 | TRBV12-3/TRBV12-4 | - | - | CASTIAVSYNEQLF | TGTGCCAGCACCATAGCGGTCTCCTACAATGAGCAGCTCTTC
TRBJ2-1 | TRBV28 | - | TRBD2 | CASSYRPLLAGHYNEQFF | TGTGCCAGCAGTTACCGCCCCTTACTAGCGGGACATTACAATGAGCAGTTCTTC
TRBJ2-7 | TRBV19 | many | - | CASSIPGGYEQYF | TGTGCCAGTAGTATTCCCGGAGGGTACGAGCAGTACTTC
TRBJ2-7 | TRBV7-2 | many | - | CASSLAGGAYEQYF | TGTGCCAGCAGCTTAGCGGGTGGGGCCTACGAGCAGTACTTC
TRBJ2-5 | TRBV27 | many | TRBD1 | CASSFVTGVQETQYF | TGTGCCAGCAGTTTCGTGACAGGGGTTCAAGAGACCCAGTACTTC
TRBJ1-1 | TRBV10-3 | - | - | CAISESGPYTEAFF | TGTGCCATCAGTGAGTCCGGCCCCTACACTGAAGCTTTCTTT
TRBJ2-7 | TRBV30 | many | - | CAWSGGFEQYF | TGTGCCTGGAGCGGGGGTTTCGAGCAGTACTTC
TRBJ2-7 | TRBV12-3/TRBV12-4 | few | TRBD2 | CASSIGGGIYEQYF | TGTGCCAGCAGCATAGGCGGGGGGATCTACGAGCAGTACTTC
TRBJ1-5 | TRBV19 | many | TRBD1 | CASSTGTGLQQDQPQHF | TGTGCCAGTAGTACCGGGACAGGGCTCCAACAGGACCAGCCCCAGCATTTT
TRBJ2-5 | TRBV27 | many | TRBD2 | CASSPGTGLGTQYF | TGTGCCAGCAGTCCAGGGACTGGACTAGGGACCCAGTACTTC
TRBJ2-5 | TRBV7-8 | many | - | CASSAVGASETQYF | TGTGCCAGCAGCGCCGTTGGGGCCTCGGAGACCCAGTACTTC
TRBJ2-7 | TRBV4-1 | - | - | CASSQGVDYGQYF | TGCGCCAGCAGCCAGGGGGTGGATTACGGGCAGTACTTC
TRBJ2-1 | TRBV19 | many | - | CASSMTDYVYNEQFF | TGTGCCAGTAGTATGACCGACTACGTTTACAATGAGCAGTTCTTC
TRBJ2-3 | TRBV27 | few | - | CASSKTLAEGPTDTQYF | TGTGCCAGCAGCAAGACCTTAGCGGAAGGGCCGACCGATACGCAGTATTTT
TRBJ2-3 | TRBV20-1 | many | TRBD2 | CSASPGLAGVSPDTQYF | TGCAGTGCTTCGCCGGGACTAGCGGGAGTCTCACCAGATACGCAGTATTTT
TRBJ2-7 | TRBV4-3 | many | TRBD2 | CASSQDPSGIYEQYF | TGCGCCAGCAGCCAAGACCCTAGCGGAATTTACGAGCAGTACTTC
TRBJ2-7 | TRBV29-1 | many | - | CSVEQGYEQYF | TGCAGCGTTGAACAGGGTTACGAGCAGTACTTC
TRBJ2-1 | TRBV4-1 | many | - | CASSQDKGIVGEQFF | TGCGCCAGCAGCCAAGATAAAGGGATCGTTGGTGAGCAGTTCTTC
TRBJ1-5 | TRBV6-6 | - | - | CASSYLGRAGSNQSHHF | TGTGCCAGCAGTTACCTTGGGAGGGCCGGCAGCAATCAGTCCCATCATTTT
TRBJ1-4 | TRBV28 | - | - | CASRPTLRVGNEKLSF | TGTGCCAGCAGGCCCACCCTCAGGGTCGGGAATGAAAAACTGTCTTTT
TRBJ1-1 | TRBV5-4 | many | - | CASSFKGGGTEAFF | TGTGCCAGCAGCTTTAAAGGAGGTGGCACTGAAGCTTTCTTT
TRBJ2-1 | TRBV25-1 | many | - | CASSQGVASTTSSYNEQFF | TGTGCCAGCAGTCAAGGGGTTGCTAGCACCACCAGCTCCTACAATGAGCAGTTCTTC
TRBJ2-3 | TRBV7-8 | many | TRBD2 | CASSSLTSETADTQYF | TGTGCCAGCAGCTCCCTGACTAGCGAAACGGCAGATACGCAGTATTTT
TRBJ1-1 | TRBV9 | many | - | CASSVGKGTEAFF | TGTGCCAGCAGCGTGGGGAAGGGAACTGAAGCTTTCTTT
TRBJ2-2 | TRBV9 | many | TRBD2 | CASSVHSGERTGELFF | TGTGCCAGCAGCGTACATAGCGGGGAACGCACCGGGGAGCTGTTTTTT
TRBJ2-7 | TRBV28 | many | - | CASSLLQGHEQYF | TGTGCCAGCAGTTTACTACAGGGACACGAGCAGTACTTC
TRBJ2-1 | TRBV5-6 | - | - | CASSLEHTPYNEQFF | TGTGCCAGCAGCTTGGAACATACCCCTTACAATGAGCAGTTCTTC
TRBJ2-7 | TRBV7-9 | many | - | CASSLQEANPYEQYF | TGTGCCAGCAGCCTCCAGGAGGCGAACCCCTACGAGCAGTACTTC
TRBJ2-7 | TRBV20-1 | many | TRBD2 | CSAKTSGRPTFSYEQYF | TGCAGTGCTAAGACTAGCGGGAGACCCACCTTCTCCTACGAGCAGTACTTC
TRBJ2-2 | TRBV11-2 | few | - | CASSPHSQANTGELFF | TGTGCCAGCAGCCCTCACAGTCAGGCGAACACCGGGGAGCTGTTTTTT
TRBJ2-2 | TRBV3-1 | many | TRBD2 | CASASWRMTSGRGNTGELFF | TGTGCCAGCGCTTCATGGCGTATGACTAGCGGGAGGGGAAACACCGGGGAGCTGTTTTTT
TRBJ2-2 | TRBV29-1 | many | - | CSVDGIEGEVTGELFF | TGCAGCGTTGATGGTATAGAGGGGGAGGTGACCGGGGAGCTGTTTTTT
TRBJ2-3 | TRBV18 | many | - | CASTSGAASTDTQYF | TGTGCCAGCACATCAGGGGCGGCTAGCACAGATACGCAGTATTTT
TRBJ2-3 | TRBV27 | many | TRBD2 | CASSFHTGTSGRLTDTQYF | TGTGCCAGCAGTTTCCACACCGGGACTAGCGGGAGACTAACAGATACGCAGTATTTT